Following are 5 T cell receptor beta chains from one sample sequenced in a study of blood T cell repertoires in COVID-19. Method: immunoSEQ multiplex PCR; TCRdb's copy keeps in-frame clones and lacks some. This sample has roughly 200,000 clones, with approximately 82% found just once. Material: peripheral blood. Every receptor here comes from a man between 35 and 55 years old with active or convalescent COVID-19.

This sequence joins TRBV4-1 and TRBJ2-7; perhaps TRBD1 as D (6 bases). Germline V gives CDR1 MGHRA, CDR2 YSYEKL. The V and J ends lost 3 bases and 7 bases respectively, with 13 bases between them. CDR3 size: 13 residues. CDR3 sequence reads: CASSQEGGGEQYF. CDR3 DNA: TGCGCCAGCAGCCAGGAAGGGGGTGGAGAGCAGTACTTC.

This clone was recorded only once. This chain connects TRBV9 to TRBJ1-3; 7 bases agree with TRBD1. The CDR3 is 15 amino acids. The germline V gene encodes CDR1 SGDLS and CDR2 YYNGEE. After removal of 2 bases from V and 3 bases from J, the junction contained 5 bases not matched to a gene. CDR3 sequence reads: CASSVQGESGNTIYF. For the CDR3, the DNA is TGTGCCAGCAGCGTTCAGGGGGAGAGTGGAAACACCATATATTTT.

This sequence joins TRBV5-8 and TRBJ2-5; TRBD1 is a possible D gene (7 bases). The ends were cut back, 4 bases at V and 7 bases at J, with 17 bases in the middle. The germline CDR1 and CDR2 sequences are SGHTS and YDEGEE. The CDR3 contains 14 residues. CDR3 nucleotide sequence: TGTGCCAGCAGCCCATCCCTCCAGGGGGGGACCCAGTACTTC. Translated, it gives CASSPSLQGGTQYF.

The chain couples TRBV18 to TRBJ2-5; weak D call: TRBD1 (6 bases). This CDR3 spans 15 amino acids. V lost 0 bases, J lost 2 bases, and 10 bases lay in between. The germline CDR1 and CDR2 sequences are KGHSH and LQKENI. In nucleotides, the CDR3 is TGTGCCAGCTCACCACCGATGGGGGCACAAGAGACCCAGTACTTC. This encodes CASSPPMGAQETQYF.

On this clone itself: This specimen includes other DNA sequences encoding the same CDR3. V gene TRBV6-5 combines with J gene TRBJ1-1; maybe TRBD1 (5 bases). Trimming left V 2 bases short and J 4 bases short, with 11 bases between. The germline gives CDR1 MNHEY, CDR2 SVGAGI. This CDR3 is 14 amino acids long. The CDR3 loop reads CASSYRQGSTEAFF. DNA for the CDR3: TGTGCCAGCAGTTACCGGCAGGGTTCCACTGAAGCTTTCTTT.